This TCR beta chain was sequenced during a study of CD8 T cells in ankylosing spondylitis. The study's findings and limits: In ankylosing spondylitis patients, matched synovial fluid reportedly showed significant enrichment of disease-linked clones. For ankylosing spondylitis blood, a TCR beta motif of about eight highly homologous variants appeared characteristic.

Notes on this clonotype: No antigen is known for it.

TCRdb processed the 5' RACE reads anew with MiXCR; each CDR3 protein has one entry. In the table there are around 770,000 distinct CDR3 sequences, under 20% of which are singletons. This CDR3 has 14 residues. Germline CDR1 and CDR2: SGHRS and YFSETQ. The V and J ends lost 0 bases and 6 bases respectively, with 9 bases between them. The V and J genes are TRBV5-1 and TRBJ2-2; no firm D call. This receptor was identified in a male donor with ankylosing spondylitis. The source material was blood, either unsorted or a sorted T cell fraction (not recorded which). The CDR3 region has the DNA TGCGCCAGCAGCTTGGATGGTGCCCCCGGGGAGCTGTTTTTT. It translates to CASSLDGAPGELFF. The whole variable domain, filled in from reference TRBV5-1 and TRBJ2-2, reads KAGVTQTPRYLIKTRGQQVTLSCSPISGHRSVSWYQQTPGQGLQFLFEYFSETQRNKGNFPGRFSGRQFSNSRSEMNVSTLELGDSALYLCASSLDGAPGELFFGEGSRLTVL.